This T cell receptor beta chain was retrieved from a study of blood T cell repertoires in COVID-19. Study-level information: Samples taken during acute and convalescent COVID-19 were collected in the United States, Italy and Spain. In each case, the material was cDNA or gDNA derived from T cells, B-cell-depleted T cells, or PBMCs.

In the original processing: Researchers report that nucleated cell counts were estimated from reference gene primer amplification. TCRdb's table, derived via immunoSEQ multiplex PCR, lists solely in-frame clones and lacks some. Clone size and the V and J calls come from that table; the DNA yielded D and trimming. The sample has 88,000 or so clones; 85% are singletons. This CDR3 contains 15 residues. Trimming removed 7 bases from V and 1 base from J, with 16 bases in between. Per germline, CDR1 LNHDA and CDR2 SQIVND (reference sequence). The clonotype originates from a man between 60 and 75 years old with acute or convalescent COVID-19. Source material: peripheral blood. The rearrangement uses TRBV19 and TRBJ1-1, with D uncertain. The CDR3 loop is CASTPWPGTNTEAFF. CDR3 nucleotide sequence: TGTGCCAGTACCCCTTGGCCAGGAACGAACACTGAAGCTTTCTTT.